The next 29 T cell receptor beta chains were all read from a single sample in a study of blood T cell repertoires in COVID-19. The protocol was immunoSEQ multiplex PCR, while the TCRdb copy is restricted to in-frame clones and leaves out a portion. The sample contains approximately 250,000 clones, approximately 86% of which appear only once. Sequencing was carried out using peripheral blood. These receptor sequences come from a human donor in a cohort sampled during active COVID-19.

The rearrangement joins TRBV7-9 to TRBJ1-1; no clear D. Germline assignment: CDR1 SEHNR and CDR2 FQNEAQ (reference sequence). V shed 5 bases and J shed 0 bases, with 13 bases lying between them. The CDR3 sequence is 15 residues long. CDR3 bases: TGTGCCAGCAGCCCTCCCTTCAGGATGAACACTGAAGCTTTCTTT. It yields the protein CASSPPFRMNTEAFF.

The CDR3 DNA sequence: TGTGCCAGCAGTGAAGCGGACAGGGGCACAGATACGCAGTATTTT. Its translation is CASSEADRGTDTQYF. This rearrangement joins TRBV2 to TRBJ2-3; TRBD1 aligns across 8 bases. The CDR3 loop spans 15 amino acids. Losses at the gene ends were 0 bases for V and 1 base for J; bases not matched to a gene: 0. Germline V gene sequence: CDR1 SNHLY, CDR2 FYNNEI.

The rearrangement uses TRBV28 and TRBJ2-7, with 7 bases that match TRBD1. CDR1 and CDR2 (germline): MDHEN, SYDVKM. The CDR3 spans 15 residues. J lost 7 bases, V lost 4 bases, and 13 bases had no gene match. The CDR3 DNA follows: TGTGCCAGCAGTTCGCCAGGGGGAAGGCTGCTTGAGCAGTACTTC. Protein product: CASSSPGGRLLEQYF. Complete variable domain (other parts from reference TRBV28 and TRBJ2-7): DVKVTQSSRYLVKRTGEKVFLECVQDMDHENMFWYRQDPGLGLRLIYFSYDVKMKEKGDIPEGYSVSREKKERFSLILESASTNQTSMYLCASSSPGGRLLEQYFGPGTRLTVT.

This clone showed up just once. CDR3 coding DNA: TGTGCCTGGAGTGGCGGACAGGGAAGCTCCTACGAGCAGTACTTC. Its translation: CAWSGGQGSSYEQYF. The V gene is TRBV30, the J gene TRBJ2-7; 8 nucleotides match TRBD1. This CDR3 comprises 15 residues. Germline V CDR1 and CDR2: GTSNPN, SVGIG (reference sequence). The J segment lost 0 bases and the V segment lost 1 base, leaving 5 bases of the junction unmatched.

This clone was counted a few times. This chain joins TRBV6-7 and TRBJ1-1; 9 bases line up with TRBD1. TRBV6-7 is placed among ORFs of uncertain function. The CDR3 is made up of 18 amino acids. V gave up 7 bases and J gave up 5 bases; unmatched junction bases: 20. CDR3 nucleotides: TGTGCCAGCATTCTAACCCGGACAGGGGCGCCAAAAAGGACTGAAGCTTTCTTT. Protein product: CASILTRTGAPKRTEAFF.

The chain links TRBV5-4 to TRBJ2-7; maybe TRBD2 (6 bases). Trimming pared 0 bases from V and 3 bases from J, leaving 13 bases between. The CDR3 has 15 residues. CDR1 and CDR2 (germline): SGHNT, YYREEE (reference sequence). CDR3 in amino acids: CASSLVDGSLYEQYF. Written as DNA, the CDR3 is TGTGCCAGCAGCTTGGTCGACGGGAGTCTCTACGAGCAGTACTTC.

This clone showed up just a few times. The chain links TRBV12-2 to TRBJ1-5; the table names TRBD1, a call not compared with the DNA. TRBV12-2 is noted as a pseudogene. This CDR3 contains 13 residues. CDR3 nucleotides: TGTGCAAGTTACGGGACAGTTTTACAGCCCCAGCATTTT. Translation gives CASYGTVLQPQHF.

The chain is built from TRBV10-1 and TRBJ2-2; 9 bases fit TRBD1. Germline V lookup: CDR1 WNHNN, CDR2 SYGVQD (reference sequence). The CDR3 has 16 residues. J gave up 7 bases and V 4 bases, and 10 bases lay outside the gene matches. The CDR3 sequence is CASSGSGQGKIGELFF. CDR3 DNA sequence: TGCGCCAGCAGTGGGTCGGGACAGGGAAAAATCGGGGAGCTGTTTTTT.

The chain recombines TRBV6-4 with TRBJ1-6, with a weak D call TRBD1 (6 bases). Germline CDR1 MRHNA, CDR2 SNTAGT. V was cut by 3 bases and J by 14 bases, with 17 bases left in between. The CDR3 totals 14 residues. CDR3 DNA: TGTGCCAGCAGTGAAGGGAGGGGGAGTGGGACCCTCCACTTT. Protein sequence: CASSEGRGSGTLHF.

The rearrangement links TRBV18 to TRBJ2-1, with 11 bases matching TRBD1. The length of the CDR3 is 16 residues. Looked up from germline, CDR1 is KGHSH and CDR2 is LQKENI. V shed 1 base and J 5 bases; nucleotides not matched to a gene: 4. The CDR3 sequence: CASSPRPGQGDNEQFF. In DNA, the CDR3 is TGTGCCAGCTCACCACGGCCGGGACAGGGGGACAATGAGCAGTTCTTC.

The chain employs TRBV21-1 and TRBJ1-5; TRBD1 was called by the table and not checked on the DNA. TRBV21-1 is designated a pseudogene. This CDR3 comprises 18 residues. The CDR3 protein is CASRENRGLGFSNQPQHF. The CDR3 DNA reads TGTGCCAGCAGGGAAAACAGGGGTTTGGGGTTTAGCAATCAGCCCCAGCATTTT.

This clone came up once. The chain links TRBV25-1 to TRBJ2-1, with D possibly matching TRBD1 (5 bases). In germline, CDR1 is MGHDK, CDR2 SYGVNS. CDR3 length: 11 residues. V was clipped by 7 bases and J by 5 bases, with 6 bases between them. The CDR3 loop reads CASIGDNEQFF. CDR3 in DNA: TGTGCCAGCATAGGGGACAATGAGCAGTTCTTC.

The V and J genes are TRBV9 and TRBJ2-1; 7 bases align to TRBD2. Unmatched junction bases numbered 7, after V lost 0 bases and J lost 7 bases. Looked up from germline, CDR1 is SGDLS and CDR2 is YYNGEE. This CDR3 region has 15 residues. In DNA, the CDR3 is TGTGCCAGCAGCGTAGGGCTAGCGGTTGGGAATGAGCAGTTCTTC. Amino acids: CASSVGLAVGNEQFF.

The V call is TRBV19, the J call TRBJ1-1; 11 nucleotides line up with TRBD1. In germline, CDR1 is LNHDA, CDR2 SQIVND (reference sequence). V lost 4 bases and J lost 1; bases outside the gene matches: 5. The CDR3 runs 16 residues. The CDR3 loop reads CASSRRDRGTNTEAFF. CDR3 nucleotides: TGTGCCAGTAGTAGGCGGGACAGGGGGACGAACACTGAAGCTTTCTTT. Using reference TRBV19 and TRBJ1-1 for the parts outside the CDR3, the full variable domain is DGGITQSPKYLFRKEGQNVTLSCEQNLNHDAMYWYRQDPGQGLRLIYYSQIVNDFQKGDIAEGYSVSREKKESFPLTVTSAQKNPTAFYLCASSRRDRGTNTEAFFGQGTRLTVV.

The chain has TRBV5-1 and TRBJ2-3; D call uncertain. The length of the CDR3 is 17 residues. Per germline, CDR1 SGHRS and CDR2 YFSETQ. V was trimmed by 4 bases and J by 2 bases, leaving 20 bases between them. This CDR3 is CASSLPRPHPSTDTQYF. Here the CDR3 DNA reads TGCGCCAGCAGCCTGCCGCGCCCTCATCCATCCACAGATACGCAGTATTTT.

Here the CDR3 DNA reads TGTGCCAGCAGGGGGCCAGCTAACTATGGCTACACCTTC. Translating it yields CASRGPANYGYTF. V is TRBV27 and J is TRBJ1-2; the D gene is possibly TRBD1 (5 bases). CDR1 is MNHEY and CDR2 is SMNVEV in the germline V gene (reference sequence). Trimming removed 6 bases at V and 0 bases at J, with 8 bases between. CDR3 length equals 13 residues.

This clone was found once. Here the CDR3 reads CASSQDLPGPLGATEAFF. Here the CDR3 DNA reads TGTGCCAGCAGCCAAGATCTCCCAGGTCCATTGGGGGCCACTGAAGCTTTCTTT. The chain recombines TRBV4-2 with TRBJ1-1; D is possibly TRBD1 (6 bases). V lost 0 bases and J 4 bases, leaving 21 bases between the germline ends. CDR3 length: 18 residues. CDR1 is LGHNA, CDR2 YNFKEQ, per germline.

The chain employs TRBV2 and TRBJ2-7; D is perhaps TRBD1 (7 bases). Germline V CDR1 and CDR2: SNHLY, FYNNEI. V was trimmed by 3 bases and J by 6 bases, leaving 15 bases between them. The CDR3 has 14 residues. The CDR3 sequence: CASSEVRGVGEQYF. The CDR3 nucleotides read TGTGCCAGCAGTGAGGTCAGGGGGGTAGGCGAGCAGTACTTC.

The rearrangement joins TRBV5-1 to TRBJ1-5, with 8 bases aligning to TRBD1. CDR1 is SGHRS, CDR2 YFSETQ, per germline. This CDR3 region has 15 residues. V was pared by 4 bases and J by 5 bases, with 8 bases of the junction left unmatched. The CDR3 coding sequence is TGCGCCAGCAGCCCGTCGACAGGGGTAGATCAGCCCCAGCATTTT. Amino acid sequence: CASSPSTGVDQPQHF.

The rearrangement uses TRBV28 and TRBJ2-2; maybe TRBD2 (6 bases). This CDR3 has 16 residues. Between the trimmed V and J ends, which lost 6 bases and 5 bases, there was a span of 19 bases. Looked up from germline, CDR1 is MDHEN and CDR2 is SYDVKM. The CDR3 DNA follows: TGTGCCAGCAGCCCTCTCGGGGGAGCGCCGACCGGGGAGCTGTTTTTT. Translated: CASSPLGGAPTGELFF.

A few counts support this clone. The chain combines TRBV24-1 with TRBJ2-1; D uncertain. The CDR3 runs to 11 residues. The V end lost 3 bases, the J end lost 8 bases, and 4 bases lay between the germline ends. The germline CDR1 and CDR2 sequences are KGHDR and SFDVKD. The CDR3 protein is CATSDGHEQFF. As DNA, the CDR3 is TGTGCCACCAGTGATGGCCATGAGCAGTTCTTC.

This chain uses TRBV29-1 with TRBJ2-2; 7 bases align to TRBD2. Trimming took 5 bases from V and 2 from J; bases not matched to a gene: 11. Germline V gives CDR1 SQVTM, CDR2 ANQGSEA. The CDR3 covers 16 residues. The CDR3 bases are TGCAGCGTTTCCCCCCCTGGGGGACTAAACACCGGGGAGCTGTTTTTT. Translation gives CSVSPPGGLNTGELFF.

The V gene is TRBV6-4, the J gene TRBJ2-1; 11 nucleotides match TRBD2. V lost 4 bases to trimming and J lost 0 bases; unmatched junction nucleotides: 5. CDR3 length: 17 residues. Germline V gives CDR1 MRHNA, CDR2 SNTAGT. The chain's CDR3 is CASSGSGRGSSYNEQFF. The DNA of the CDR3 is TGTGCCAGCAGTGGTAGCGGGAGGGGGAGCTCCTACAATGAGCAGTTCTTC.

The CDR3 sequence is CASGVRGVNEETQYF. DNA of the CDR3: TGCGCCAGCGGAGTTCGGGGGGTCAACGAAGAGACCCAGTACTTC. The V call is TRBV5-1, the J call TRBJ2-5; 7 bases line up with TRBD2. Germline V gene sequence: CDR1 SGHRS, CDR2 YFSETQ. This CDR3 contains 15 residues. The trim removed 7 bases at V and 3 bases at J, leaving 12 bases unmatched.

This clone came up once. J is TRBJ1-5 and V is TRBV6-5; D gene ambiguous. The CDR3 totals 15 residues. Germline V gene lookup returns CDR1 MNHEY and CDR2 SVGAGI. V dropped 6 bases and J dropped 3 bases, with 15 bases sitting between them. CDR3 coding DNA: TGTGCCAGCAGCCAAACGGAGGTTTTCAATCAGCCCCAGCATTTT. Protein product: CASSQTEVFNQPQHF.

The CDR3 DNA sequence: TGCGCCAGCAGTGGAGGGCTAGCGGGGGCTCAAGAGACCCAGTACTTC. Translating gives CASSGGLAGAQETQYF. This chain links TRBV10-2 with TRBJ2-5, with TRBD2 matching over 10 bases. The CDR3 covers 16 residues. Germline V gives CDR1 WSHSY, CDR2 SAAADI. V lost 4 bases and J lost 2; bases outside the gene matches: 7.

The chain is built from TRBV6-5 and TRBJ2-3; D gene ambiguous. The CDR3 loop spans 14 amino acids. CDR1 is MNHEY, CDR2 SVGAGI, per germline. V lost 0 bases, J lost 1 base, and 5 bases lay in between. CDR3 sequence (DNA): TGTGCCAGCAGTTACTCGGCAGGCACAGATACGCAGTATTTT. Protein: CASSYSAGTDTQYF.

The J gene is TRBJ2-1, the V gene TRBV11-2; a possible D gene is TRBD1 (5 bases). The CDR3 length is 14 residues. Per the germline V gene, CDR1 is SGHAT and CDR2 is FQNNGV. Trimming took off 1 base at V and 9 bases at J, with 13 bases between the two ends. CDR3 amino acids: CASSLVRRGGEQFF. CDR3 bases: TGTGCCAGCAGCTTAGTTAGAAGGGGTGGTGAGCAGTTCTTC.

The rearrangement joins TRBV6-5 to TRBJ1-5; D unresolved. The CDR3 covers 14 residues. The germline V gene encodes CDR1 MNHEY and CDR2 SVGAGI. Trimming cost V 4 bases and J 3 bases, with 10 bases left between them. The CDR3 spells CASSLSGNNQPQHF. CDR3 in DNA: TGTGCCAGCAGTTTATCGGGGAACAATCAGCCCCAGCATTTT.